Shown below are 2 T cell receptor beta chains from a single sample sequenced in a study of molecular identifiers for immune sequencing clone quantification. TCRdb ran MiXCR on the PCR reads and lists one entry per CDR3 protein. Among under 650,000 distinct CDR3 sequences, just under 20% were seen once, and the ten largest hold 0.75% to 0.95%. Sequencing used naive CD8+ T cells from blood, with Jurkat cell RNA spiked in. Specified subset: FACS-sorted CD8+CD4-CCR7+CD45RA+ naive T cells. These receptors were obtained from a human donor in good health. Some libraries in this study had Jurkat cell RNA spiked in.

This clonotype showed up just a few times. One junction end disagrees with the germline gene, perhaps due to a read error. This chain joins TRBV5-4 and TRBJ1-1; D unclear. Germline V lookup: CDR1 SGHNT, CDR2 YYREEE (reference sequence). The CDR3 length is 14 residues. The CDR3 nucleotides are TGTGCCAGCAGCTTGGCCGATATGAACGCTGAAGCTTTCTTT. Translated, it gives CASSLADMNAEAFF. Combining the CDR3 with reference TRBV5-4 and TRBJ1-1 gives the whole variable domain ETGVTQSPTHLIKTRGQQVTLRCSSQSGHNTVSWYQQALGQGPQFIFQYYREEENGRGNFPPRFSGLQFPNYSSELNVNALELDDSALYLCASSLADMNAEAFFGQGTRLTVV.

Concerning this clonotype itself: Compared with germline, one end of the junction differs, possibly owing to a read error. The rearrangement uses TRBV6-5 and TRBJ2-7; D is possibly TRBD1 (5 bases). This CDR3 has 14 residues. Germline CDR1 is MNHEY and CDR2 is SVGAGI. CDR3 residues: CASSPEDGHYERYF. The CDR3 region has the DNA TGTGCCAGCAGTCCCGAGGACGGACACTACGAGCGGTACTTC.